This TCR beta chain came from a study of T cells in Graves' hyperthyroidism and ophthalmopathy. Study-level points and caveats: Ophthalmopathy and stable hyperthyroidism were separated by a 13 V-J model. Within blood appeared most thyroid clonotypes that had expanded above 0.001.

Uncontrolled infection, other autoimmune disease, pregnancy and lactation each barred patients from inclusion. V trimming: 6 bases; J trimming: 1 base; junction bases outside the gene matches: 10. Per germline, CDR1 ENHRY and CDR2 SYGVKD. The CDR3 is 16 amino acids. This clonotype was observed at least ten times. Antigen specificity is unknown. What was amplified from RNA transcripts were TCR beta CDR3 regions. The HTBI primer set drove a first-round RT-PCR of the TCR CDR3. MiXCR was run by TCRdb on the multiplex PCR reads, yielding one entry per CDR3 protein. The sample lists 500,000 to 600,000 distinct CDR3 sequences, approximately 44% occurring once.

The rearrangement uses TRBV10-3 and TRBJ2-7, with 9 bases identical to TRBD1. The origin of this receptor is an adult woman with Graves' disease, either hyperthyroidism or ophthalmopathy (not recorded which). The sample consisted of peripheral blood or thyroid tissue (not recorded which). The CDR3 is CAISRDRATWSYEQYF. The DNA for the CDR3 is TGTGCCATCAGCCGGGACAGGGCCACCTGGTCCTACGAGCAGTACTTC.